The present TCR beta chain was sequenced within a study of cytomegalovirus exposure and HLA in healthy donors. Study-level results: Later on, an analysis found that several of the most significant clusters appeared to be linked to common viral pathogens, which included parvovirus B19.

CDR1 is SQVTM, CDR2 ANQGSEA, per germline. V shed 3 bases, J shed 3 bases, and the junction held 11 bases outside the gene matches. The CDR3 sequence is 17 residues long. Note on this clone: No antigen is known for it.

13 Jbeta primers and 60 Vbeta primers were used for the PCR. Here immunoSEQ multiplex PCR was the method, and the copy in TCRdb shows in-frame clones only, minus some. The table records about 180,000 clones, about four fifths of them present only once. Samples came from healthy bone marrow donors. The receptor was derived from a man aged 35-49 years in good health and CMV-seronegative. J is TRBJ2-2 and V is TRBV29-1; TRBD1 agrees at 9 bases. Sequenced sample: PBMCs. The DNA of the CDR3 is TGCAGCGTTGAGGGGGATACAGGGGGCGGGTACACCGGGGAGCTGTTTTTT. It codes for CSVEGDTGGGYTGELFF.